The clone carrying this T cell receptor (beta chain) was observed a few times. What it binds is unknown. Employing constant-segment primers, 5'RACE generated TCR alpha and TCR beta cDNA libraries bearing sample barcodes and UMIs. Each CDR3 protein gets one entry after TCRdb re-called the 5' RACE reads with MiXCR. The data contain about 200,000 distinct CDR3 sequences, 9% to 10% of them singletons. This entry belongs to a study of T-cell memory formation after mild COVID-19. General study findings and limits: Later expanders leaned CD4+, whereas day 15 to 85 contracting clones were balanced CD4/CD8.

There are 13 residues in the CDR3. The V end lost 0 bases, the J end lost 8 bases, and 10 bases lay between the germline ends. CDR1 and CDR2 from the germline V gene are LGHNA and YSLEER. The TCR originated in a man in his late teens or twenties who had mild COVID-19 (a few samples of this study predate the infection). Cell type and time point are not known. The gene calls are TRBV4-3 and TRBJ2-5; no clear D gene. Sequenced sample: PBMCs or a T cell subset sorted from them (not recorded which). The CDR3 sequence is CASSQDNSHTQYF. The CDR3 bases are TGCGCCAGCAGCCAAGATAACAGCCATACCCAGTACTTC.